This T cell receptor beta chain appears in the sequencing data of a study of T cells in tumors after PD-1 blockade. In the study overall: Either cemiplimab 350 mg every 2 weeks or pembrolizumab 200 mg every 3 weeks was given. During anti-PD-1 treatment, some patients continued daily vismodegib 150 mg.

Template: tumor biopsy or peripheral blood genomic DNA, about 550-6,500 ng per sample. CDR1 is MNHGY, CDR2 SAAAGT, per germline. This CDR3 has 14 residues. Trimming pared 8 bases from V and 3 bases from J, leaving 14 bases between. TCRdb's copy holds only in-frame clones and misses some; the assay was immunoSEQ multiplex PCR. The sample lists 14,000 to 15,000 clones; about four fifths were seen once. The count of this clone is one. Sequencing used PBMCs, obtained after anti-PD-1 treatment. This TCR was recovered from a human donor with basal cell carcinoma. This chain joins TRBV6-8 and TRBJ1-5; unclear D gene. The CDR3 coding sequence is TGTGCCAGCCCGGGGAGGGAAGACAATCAGCCCCAGCATTTT. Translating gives CASPGREDNQPQHF.